Each of the 16 T cell receptor beta chains below was sequenced from the same sample in a study of cytomegalovirus exposure and HLA in healthy donors. The study ran its PCR with 60 Vbeta and 13 Jbeta primers. Here immunoSEQ multiplex PCR was the method, and the copy in TCRdb shows in-frame clones only, minus some. The sample has 170,000 or so clones, about 80% seen once. Sequencing input: PBMCs. The origin of the receptors is a woman aged 25 to 39 in good health and CMV-seropositive.

Only one count was recorded for this clone. This rearrangement joins TRBV6-6 to TRBJ2-1; 8 nucleotides match TRBD2. The V gene end was trimmed by 0 bases and the J gene end by 4 bases; junction bases not matched to a gene: 2. The CDR3 extends over 15 amino acids. The germline V gene has CDR1 MNHNY and CDR2 SVGAGI (reference sequence). This chain's CDR3 is CASSYSSGMYNEQFF. DNA for the CDR3: TGTGCCAGCAGTTACTCTAGCGGGATGTACAATGAGCAGTTCTTC.

The J gene is TRBJ2-1, the V gene TRBV7-2, with a weak D call TRBD1 (5 bases). In germline, CDR1 is SGHTA, CDR2 FQGNSA. The CDR3 consists of 17 residues. V was trimmed by 3 bases and J by 1 base, leaving 16 bases between them. The CDR3 loop reads CASSLPRQTSSYNEQFF. The DNA for the CDR3 is TGTGCCAGCAGCTTGCCGAGACAGACTTCTTCCTACAATGAGCAGTTCTTC.

J is TRBJ2-7 and V is TRBV11-3; the match to TRBD2 covers 9 bases. The CDR3 has 15 amino acids. J was trimmed by 0 bases and V by 5 bases; bases with no gene match: 5. Germline-derived CDR1 and CDR2 are SGHNT and YENEEA. CDR3 region: CASSRRSGSSYEQYF. The CDR3 DNA reads TGTGCCAGCAGCCGACGTAGCGGGAGCTCCTACGAGCAGTACTTC.

The chain recombines TRBV28 with TRBJ2-7; maybe TRBD2 (5 bases). V was clipped by 6 bases and J by 5 bases, with 8 bases between them. CDR3 length equals 11 residues. The germline CDR1 and CDR2 sequences are MDHEN and SYDVKM. CDR3 amino acids: CASSLSDEQYF. The CDR3 DNA sequence: TGTGCCAGCAGCCTTAGCGACGAGCAGTACTTC.

This chain links TRBV6-1 with TRBJ1-1; 7 bases align to TRBD1. Germline V CDR1 and CDR2: MNHNS, SASEGT. V shed 10 bases and J 4 bases; nucleotides not matched to a gene: 3. The CDR3 totals 11 residues. In nucleotides, the CDR3 is TGTGCCACGACAGGGATCACTGAAGCTTTCTTT. Translating gives CATTGITEAFF.

This chain connects TRBV6-1 to TRBJ2-7; 9 positions match TRBD1. Germline lookup yields CDR1 MNHNS and CDR2 SASEGT. V lost 2 bases and J lost 2; bases outside the gene matches: 1. The CDR3 extends over 14 amino acids. The CDR3: CASSEWDRAYEQYF. CDR3 coding DNA: TGTGCCAGCAGTGAATGGGACAGGGCCTACGAGCAGTACTTC.

This clone was seen only a few times. This sequence joins TRBV14 and TRBJ1-2, with 9 positions matching TRBD1. The V gene end was trimmed by 1 base and the J gene end by 8 bases; junction bases not matched to a gene: 14. Germline-derived CDR1 and CDR2 are SGHDN and FVKESK. The CDR3 runs to 17 residues. CDR3 DNA sequence: TGTGCCAGCAGCCAAGCACCGTGGAGACAGGGGGTCGGGGGCTACACCTTC. Its protein is CASSQAPWRQGVGGYTF.

The chain links TRBV7-9 to TRBJ2-3; TRBD1 matches 8 bases. With V trimmed by 6 bases and J by 2 bases, 10 bases remained unmatched. The CDR3 covers 16 residues. Germline assignment: CDR1 SEHNR and CDR2 FQNEAQ (reference sequence). DNA of the CDR3: TGTGCCAGCAGACCAAGGCCGGACAGGGTCACAGATACGCAGTATTTT. This translates into CASRPRPDRVTDTQYF.

As for this clone: At the DNA level, this CDR3 is encoded by other sequences in the same sample as well. The chain is built from TRBV5-1 and TRBJ2-1, with D hard to call. The CDR3 is 14 residues long. Trimming took off 0 bases at V and 4 bases at J, with 8 bases between the two ends. Germline CDR1 reads SGHRS; CDR2 reads YFSETQ. The CDR3 sequence is CASSLENSYNEQFF. CDR3 bases: TGCGCCAGCAGCTTGGAAAACAGTTACAATGAGCAGTTCTTC.

The chain joins TRBV6-5 to TRBJ1-2, with TRBD1 matching over 9 bases. This CDR3 is 14 amino acids long. The germline CDR1 and CDR2 sequences are MNHEY and SVGAGI. J was trimmed by 3 bases and V by 5 bases; bases with no gene match: 4. This CDR3 reads CASSAGQGYYGYTF. The CDR3 nucleotides read TGTGCCAGCAGTGCGGGACAGGGCTACTATGGCTACACCTTC.

This clone has more than one count but fewer than ten. The V gene is TRBV2, the J gene TRBJ1-3, with unresolved D. Germline CDR1 reads SNHLY; CDR2 reads FYNNEI. The CDR3 covers 14 residues. V dropped 4 bases and J dropped 0 bases, with 7 bases sitting between them. The CDR3 region is CASSALASGNTIYF. Here the CDR3 DNA reads TGTGCCAGCAGTGCGTTGGCCTCTGGAAACACCATATATTTT.

The chain recombines TRBV5-1 with TRBJ2-7; a possible D gene is TRBD2 (5 bases). This CDR3 spans 15 amino acids. Germline V gene lookup returns CDR1 SGHRS and CDR2 YFSETQ. Deletions cut 0 bases from V and 8 bases from J, with 18 bases between. The CDR3 DNA reads as TGCGCCAGCAGCTTGGACGGGGAAGGGTTTGGAAAGCAGTACTTC. This sequence encodes CASSLDGEGFGKQYF.

The rearrangement joins TRBV19 to TRBJ1-5; D is undetermined. V was cut by 10 bases and J by 1 base, with 8 bases left in between. The CDR3 extends over 12 amino acids. Germline assignment: CDR1 LNHDA and CDR2 SQIVND (reference sequence). This chain's CDR3 is CATQRSNQPQHF. CDR3 coding DNA: TGTGCCACCCAGAGGAGCAATCAGCCCCAGCATTTT.

The V call is TRBV9, the J call TRBJ2-2; 7 bases align to TRBD2. The CDR3 covers 15 residues. V was pared by 3 bases and J by 5 bases, with 7 bases of the junction left unmatched. Germline V CDR1 and CDR2: SGDLS, YYNGEE. Here the CDR3 reads CASSGSGLTTGELFF. In nucleotides, the CDR3 is TGTGCCAGCAGCGGCTCGGGACTAACTACCGGGGAGCTGTTTTTT.

The chain is built from TRBV9 and TRBJ2-5; 12 bases are shared with TRBD2. The germline gives CDR1 SGDLS, CDR2 YYNGEE. This CDR3 is built from 16 residues. V lost 0 bases and J lost 4; bases outside the gene matches: 4. The CDR3 sequence: CASSVGLAGVGETQYF. In DNA form, the CDR3 reads TGTGCCAGCAGCGTAGGACTAGCGGGAGTGGGAGAGACCCAGTACTTC.

This clone was picked up a small number of times. The chain joins TRBV5-1 to TRBJ1-4, with D possibly TRBD1 on 6 matching bases. The germline V gene has CDR1 SGHRS and CDR2 YFSETQ. The length of the CDR3 is 16 residues. Trimming took 0 bases from V and 4 from J, leaving 13 bases between them. The CDR3 loop is CASSLVQGRGNEKLFF. CDR3 in DNA: TGCGCCAGCAGCTTGGTGCAGGGGAGAGGTAATGAAAAACTGTTTTTT.